The 21 T cell receptor beta chains in this list originate from one sample, sequenced in a study of early T cells in non-severe SARS-CoV-2 infection. TCRdb used MiXCR to reprocess the 5' RACE reads, holding one entry per CDR3 protein. The table records around 60,000 distinct CDR3 sequences, roughly a sixth of them present only once. This material consisted of whole blood, taken at baseline. All receptors come from an adult who was a healthcare worker with PCR-confirmed SARS-CoV-2 infection or an uninfected control (not recorded which).

The chain is built from TRBV2 and TRBJ1-4; weak D call: TRBD1 (5 bases). CDR1 and CDR2 from the germline V gene are SNHLY and FYNNEI. Trimming left V 6 bases short and J 8 bases short, with 19 bases between. The CDR3 runs to 15 residues. Written as DNA, the CDR3 is TGTGCCAGCAGGGTAGGGGACCGGATTGCCGAAAAACTGTTTTTT. Protein: CASRVGDRIAEKLFF.

This clonotype was seen a handful of times. The chain links TRBV7-9 to TRBJ2-1; 10 bases are a match to TRBD2. The germline V gene has CDR1 SEHNR and CDR2 FQNEAQ (reference sequence). The V and J ends lost 2 bases and 7 bases, in that order; junction bases with no gene match: 8. The CDR3 contains 16 residues. Written as DNA, the CDR3 is TGTGCCAGCAGCTTATTAAGCGGGGGGGCTAATAATGAGCAGTTCTTC. It translates to CASSLLSGGANNEQFF.

The chain combines TRBV7-2 with TRBJ2-7; TRBD1 agrees at 10 bases. With V trimmed by 5 bases and J by 4 bases, 8 bases remained unmatched. The CDR3 sequence is 15 residues long. Germline CDR1 reads SGHTA; CDR2 reads FQGNSA. This chain's CDR3 is CASSPTVGQGYEQYF. The CDR3 region has the DNA TGTGCCAGCAGCCCCACGGTGGGACAGGGGTACGAGCAGTACTTC.

This clonotype showed up many times. The chain uses TRBV5-4 and TRBJ2-4; 8 bases are a match to TRBD1. The CDR3 loop spans 14 amino acids. Germline V gene sequence: CDR1 SGHNT, CDR2 YYREEE (reference sequence). V dropped 2 bases and J dropped 6; count of bases not matched to a gene: 4. The CDR3 loop is CASSFDRGLNIQYF. The CDR3 DNA is TGTGCCAGCAGCTTTGACAGGGGATTAAACATTCAGTACTTC.

The chain uses TRBV5-6 and TRBJ2-7, with TRBD2 identical over 11 bases. V dropped 4 bases and J dropped 3; count of bases not matched to a gene: 6. Germline CDR1 reads SGHDT; CDR2 reads YYEEEE. The CDR3 has 15 amino acids. CDR3 in amino acids: CASSPGTSGFYEQYF. For the CDR3, the DNA is TGTGCCAGCAGCCCAGGGACTAGCGGTTTCTACGAGCAGTACTTC.

The rearrangement uses TRBV29-1 and TRBJ1-6, with TRBD1 matching over 10 bases. Germline CDR1 and CDR2: SQVTM and ANQGSEA. V shed 7 bases, J shed 8 bases, and the junction held 2 bases outside the gene matches. The CDR3 has 12 residues. The CDR3 protein is CSAGTGDSPLHF. For the CDR3, the DNA is TGCAGCGCCGGGACAGGGGATTCACCCCTCCACTTT.

The rearrangement links TRBV27 to TRBJ2-7, with 11 positions matching TRBD2. Unmatched junction bases numbered 14, after V lost 4 bases and J lost 3 bases. Germline V gene data show CDR1 as MNHEY and CDR2 as SMNVEV (reference sequence). The CDR3 totals 18 residues. As DNA, the CDR3 is TGTGCCAGCAGTTCCCGACTAGCGGGAATCACCCGTAGCTACGAGCAGTACTTC. Its protein is CASSSRLAGITRSYEQYF.

This clonotype was observed a few times. For the CDR3, the DNA is TGTGCCAGCAGTTCGGACAGGCTGGGCTATGGCTACACCTTC. Translating it yields CASSSDRLGYGYTF. The rearrangement joins TRBV27 to TRBJ1-2, with 7 nucleotides matching TRBD1. Germline V gives CDR1 MNHEY, CDR2 SMNVEV (reference sequence). V dropped 4 bases and J dropped 4; count of bases not matched to a gene: 6. The CDR3 sequence is 14 residues long.

This clonotype came up a few times. The J gene is TRBJ2-7, the V gene TRBV29-1, with D perhaps TRBD1 (7 bases). Trimming cost V 7 bases and J 6 bases, with 10 bases left between them. Germline CDR1 and CDR2: SQVTM and ANQGSEA. CDR3 size: 10 residues. This CDR3 reads CSAGGSEQYF. CDR3 sequence (DNA): TGCAGCGCAGGGGGGAGCGAGCAGTACTTC.

This clonotype was picked up a small number of times. The V call is TRBV7-6, the J call TRBJ2-1, with TRBD2 identical over 9 bases. The CDR3 consists of 15 residues. The trim removed 1 base at V and 6 bases at J, leaving 4 bases unmatched. Germline values: CDR1 SGHVS, CDR2 FNYEAQ. The CDR3 loop reads CASSLVPSGANEQFF. The CDR3 DNA follows: TGTGCCAGCAGCTTAGTTCCTAGCGGGGCCAATGAGCAGTTCTTC. The full variable domain, with the rest looked up from reference TRBV7-6 and TRBJ2-1, is GAGVSQSPRYKVTKRGQDVALRCDPISGHVSLYWYRQALGQGPEFLTYFNYEAQQDKSGLPNDRFSAERPEGSISTLTIQRTEQRDSAMYRCASSLVPSGANEQFFGPGTRLTVL.

The chain joins TRBV15 to TRBJ2-1, with TRBD2 matching 8 bases. The germline gives CDR1 LNHNV, CDR2 YYDKDF (reference sequence). CDR3 size: 16 residues. After removal of 1 base from V and 8 bases from J, the junction contained 10 bases not matched to a gene. The CDR3 DNA sequence: TGTGCCACCAGCAGAGGCGTCGGGAGCGGGAGTCATGAGCAGTTCTTC. Encoded protein: CATSRGVGSGSHEQFF.

In its sample, this clonotype was seen many times. This rearrangement joins TRBV5-5 to TRBJ2-1; D uncertain. Deletions cut 4 bases from V and 9 bases from J, with 14 bases between. The CDR3 is made up of 13 amino acids. CDR1 SGHKS and CDR2 YYEKEE come from the germline V gene (reference sequence). CDR3 nucleotide sequence: TGTGCCAGCAGCCCCGACTGGACGGGTGAGCAGTTCTTC. Its protein is CASSPDWTGEQFF.

There are many counts of this clonotype. The gene calls are TRBV7-2 and TRBJ1-2; D is ambiguous. V lost 1 base and J lost 6, with 15 bases in between. CDR3 length equals 15 residues. From germline, CDR1 is SGHTA and CDR2 FQGNSA. The DNA of the CDR3 is TGTGCCAGCAGCTTAGATTCGGGCAGACCTGATGGCTACACCTTC. This codes for CASSLDSGRPDGYTF.

This chain links TRBV7-7 with TRBJ2-2; possible D gene TRBD1, 6 bases. V dropped 2 bases and J dropped 4 bases, with 11 bases sitting between them. The CDR3 loop spans 15 amino acids. The V gene's germline CDR1 is SSHAT and CDR2 FNYEAQ (reference sequence). CDR3 amino acids: CASSLSAGVTGELFF. CDR3 DNA: TGTGCCAGCAGCTTATCTGCAGGGGTCACCGGGGAGCTGTTTTTT.

There are a few counts of this clonotype. V usage is TRBV7-9 and J usage is TRBJ2-5, with D possibly being TRBD1 (5 bases). The CDR3 sequence is 13 residues long. V gave up 1 base and J gave up 6 bases, with 9 bases separating them. The germline V gene encodes CDR1 SEHNR and CDR2 FQNEAQ (reference sequence). The CDR3 sequence is CASSLGTGKTQYF. The CDR3 DNA sequence: TGTGCCAGCAGCTTAGGAACAGGAAAGACCCAGTACTTC.

This clonotype was seen at least ten times. The rearrangement links TRBV18 to TRBJ1-1; TRBD1 is a possible D gene (5 bases). This CDR3 is 14 amino acids long. The germline V gene encodes CDR1 KGHSH and CDR2 LQKENI. Between the trimmed V and J ends, which lost 6 bases and 2 bases, there was a span of 13 bases. CDR3 in amino acids: CASSPGTSNTEAFF. The CDR3 nucleotides read TGTGCCAGCTCCCCCGGGACTTCAAACACTGAAGCTTTCTTT.

This clonotype came up many times. V gene TRBV7-8 combines with J gene TRBJ2-3; D is unclear. Germline V gene lookup returns CDR1 SGHVS and CDR2 FQNEAQ. CDR3 length: 11 residues. V was clipped by 2 bases and J by 6 bases, with 3 bases between them. The CDR3 is CASSLRDTQYF. The CDR3 coding sequence is TGTGCCAGCAGCTTAAGGGATACGCAGTATTTT.

There are a few counts of this clonotype. J is TRBJ2-2 and V is TRBV29-1; D is possibly TRBD2 (6 bases). The germline V and J ends were trimmed by 4 bases and 6 bases, with 21 bases remaining between them. The CDR3 loop spans 16 amino acids. CDR1 is SQVTM, CDR2 ANQGSEA, per germline. As DNA, the CDR3 is TGCAGCGTTGCTTTCACGGGGCAGGGAGGTCCCGGGGAGCTGTTTTTT. Translation: CSVAFTGQGGPGELFF.

Only a few counts were recorded for this clonotype. CDR3 DNA sequence: TGTGCCAGCGGACCTTATGGAGGGCCTTCGGGTAATGAGCAGTTCTTC. Residues: CASGPYGGPSGNEQFF. The chain couples TRBV6-5 to TRBJ2-1, with TRBD2 as a possible D gene (6 bases). Trimming pared 8 bases from V and 7 bases from J, leaving 24 bases between. The CDR3 spans 16 residues. From germline, CDR1 is MNHEY and CDR2 SVGAGI.

The rearrangement uses TRBV12-3 or TRBV12-4 and TRBJ1-1, with D hard to call. V gave up 2 bases and J gave up 6 bases, with 13 bases separating them. The CDR3 consists of 14 residues. This chain's CDR3 is CASSLLAGGAEAFF. Written as DNA, the CDR3 is TGTGCCAGCAGTTTACTCGCAGGCGGCGCTGAAGCTTTCTTT.

V is TRBV12-3 or TRBV12-4 and J is TRBJ2-7; 7 bases map to TRBD1. The CDR3 is made up of 13 amino acids. V was clipped by 3 bases and J by 7 bases; unmatched bases: 6. CDR3 amino acids: CASSLGQHGEQYF. The CDR3 DNA sequence: TGTGCCAGCAGTTTGGGACAGCATGGAGAGCAGTACTTC.